The rows below give T cell receptor beta chains drawn from one sample of a study of siplizumab effects on memory and regulatory T cells. Repertoires were generated with immunoSEQ multiplex PCR, while TCRdb's copy carries only in-frame clones and drops some. The sample records around 100,000 clones, more than 85% being singletons. The source material was CD4+ T cells sorted from blood. The origin of the receptors is a human donor in good health. CDR3s include the opening cysteine and the closing phenylalanine or tryptophan. Each record gives: D gene, J gene, V gene, clone size, CDR3 protein, CDR3 DNA. The D gene is left open where the match is weak. Size is omitted from some rows. Given values are once, few, many or a class for expanded clones.

D gene: TRBD2
J gene: TRBJ2-3
V gene: TRBV23-1
clone size: once
CDR3 protein: CASSQSQASGALSTDTQYF
CDR3 DNA: TGCGCCAGCAGTCAATCGCAGGCTAGCGGGGCCCTCAGCACAGATACGCAGTATTTT

D gene: TRBD2
J gene: TRBJ2-7
V gene: TRBV4-2
clone size: NA
CDR3 protein: CASGSTGGADEQYF
CDR3 DNA: TGTGCCAGCGGAAGTACCGGGGGGGCGGACGAGCAGTACTTC

D gene: NA
J gene: TRBJ2-7
V gene: TRBV4-1
clone size: NA
CDR3 protein: CASSLDSSYEQYF
CDR3 DNA: TGCGCCAGCAGCCTAGACAGTTCCTACGAGCAGTACTTC

D gene: TRBD1
J gene: TRBJ2-3
V gene: TRBV15
clone size: NA
CDR3 protein: CATSRTLFGTGTDTQYF
CDR3 DNA: TGTGCCACCAGCAGAACCCTTTTTGGGACAGGCACAGATACGCAGTATTTT

D gene: NA
J gene: TRBJ1-1
V gene: TRBV5-4
clone size: NA
CDR3 protein: CASSLGGQAFF
CDR3 DNA: TGTGCCAGCAGCTTGGGGGGGCAAGCTTTCTTT

D gene: NA
J gene: TRBJ1-1
V gene: TRBV6-4
clone size: NA
CDR3 protein: CASSAYTGNSSAEAFF
CDR3 DNA: TGTGCCAGCAGTGCCTATACAGGTAATTCAAGCGCTGAAGCTTTCTTT

D gene: TRBD2
J gene: TRBJ2-7
V gene: TRBV9
clone size: NA
CDR3 protein: CASSVVGTSDFYEQYF
CDR3 DNA: TGTGCCAGCAGCGTAGTAGGAACTAGCGATTTCTACGAGCAGTACTTC

D gene: NA
J gene: TRBJ2-7
V gene: TRBV27
clone size: NA
CDR3 protein: CASSSAGRESYEQYF
CDR3 DNA: TGTGCCAGCAGTTCCGCAGGACGGGAATCCTACGAGCAGTACTTC

D gene: NA
J gene: TRBJ1-2
V gene: TRBV7-6
clone size: NA
CDR3 protein: CASSLSETTTRLYGYTF
CDR3 DNA: TGTGCCAGCAGCTTATCGGAGACGACAACCCGTCTTTATGGCTACACCTTC

D gene: TRBD2
J gene: TRBJ2-1
V gene: TRBV13
clone size: NA
CDR3 protein: CASRAPAGGRNEQFF
CDR3 DNA: TGTGCCAGCAGAGCCCCAGCGGGGGGTAGGAATGAGCAGTTCTTC

D gene: NA
J gene: TRBJ1-2
V gene: TRBV10-3
clone size: NA
CDR3 protein: CAISESGTYYGYTF
CDR3 DNA: TGTGCCATCAGTGAATCCGGGACCTACTATGGCTACACCTTC

D gene: NA
J gene: TRBJ2-5
V gene: TRBV4-1
clone size: NA
CDR3 protein: CASSQVRETQYF
CDR3 DNA: TGCGCCAGCAGCCAAGTAAGGGAGACCCAGTACTTC

D gene: TRBD2
J gene: TRBJ2-3
V gene: TRBV11-2
clone size: once
CDR3 protein: CASSLAGGLTDTQYF
CDR3 DNA: TGTGCCAGCAGCTTAGCGGGGGGGTTGACAGATACGCAGTATTTT

D gene: TRBD1
J gene: TRBJ2-6
V gene: TRBV2
clone size: once
CDR3 protein: CASSGQGRSGANVLTF
CDR3 DNA: TGTGCCAGCAGTGGACAGGGGAGGTCTGGGGCCAACGTCCTGACTTTC

D gene: NA
J gene: TRBJ2-5
V gene: TRBV5-5
clone size: NA
CDR3 protein: CASSPGLLEETQYF
CDR3 DNA: TGTGCCAGCAGCCCTGGACTACTCGAAGAGACCCAGTACTTC

D gene: NA
J gene: TRBJ2-7
V gene: TRBV5-6
clone size: NA
CDR3 protein: CASSLRSGNYEQYF
CDR3 DNA: TGTGCCAGCAGCTTGAGGTCAGGGAACTACGAGCAGTACTTC

D gene: NA
J gene: TRBJ1-2
V gene: TRBV5-5
clone size: NA
CDR3 protein: CASSYDGAANYGYTF
CDR3 DNA: TGTGCCAGCAGCTACGACGGAGCAGCTAACTATGGCTACACCTTC

D gene: NA
J gene: TRBJ1-6
V gene: TRBV9
clone size: NA
CDR3 protein: CASSVQPQGDTYNSPLHF
CDR3 DNA: TGTGCCAGCAGCGTTCAACCACAGGGTGACACCTATAATTCACCCCTCCACTTT

D gene: NA
J gene: TRBJ2-3
V gene: TRBV5-1
clone size: NA
CDR3 protein: CASSLDTASTDTQYF
CDR3 DNA: TGCGCCAGCAGCTTGGACACCGCTAGCACAGATACGCAGTATTTT

D gene: NA
J gene: TRBJ2-7
V gene: TRBV15
clone size: NA
CDR3 protein: CATSRDGPYEQYF
CDR3 DNA: TGTGCCACCAGCAGAGACGGTCCGTACGAGCAGTACTTC

D gene: NA
J gene: TRBJ2-1
V gene: TRBV7-2
clone size: few
CDR3 protein: CASSLDPWRGEQFF
CDR3 DNA: TGTGCCAGCAGCTTAGACCCCTGGCGGGGTGAGCAGTTCTTC

D gene: NA
J gene: TRBJ1-2
V gene: TRBV16
clone size: NA
CDR3 protein: CASSTASNYGYTF
CDR3 DNA: TGTGCCAGCAGTACCGCCTCTAACTATGGCTACACCTTC

D gene: TRBD1
J gene: TRBJ2-7
V gene: TRBV18
clone size: NA
CDR3 protein: CASSLGTGGGYEQYF
CDR3 DNA: TGTGCCAGCTCACTCGGGACAGGGGGCGGCTACGAGCAGTACTTC

D gene: NA
J gene: TRBJ1-5
V gene: TRBV4-2
clone size: NA
CDR3 protein: CASSQAHGFRGNQPQHF
CDR3 DNA: TGTGCCAGCAGCCAAGCGCATGGTTTCAGGGGCAATCAGCCCCAGCATTTT

D gene: TRBD1
J gene: TRBJ2-7
V gene: TRBV6-5
clone size: few
CDR3 protein: CASSYFTGGTYEQYF
CDR3 DNA: TGTGCCAGCAGTTACTTTACAGGGGGCACCTACGAGCAGTACTTC

D gene: NA
J gene: TRBJ2-7
V gene: TRBV6-5
clone size: NA
CDR3 protein: CASSAQGYEQYF
CDR3 DNA: TGTGCCAGCAGTGCACAGGGTTACGAGCAGTACTTC

D gene: NA
J gene: TRBJ2-5
V gene: TRBV7-3
clone size: NA
CDR3 protein: CASSQLPGEETQYF
CDR3 DNA: TGTGCCAGCAGTCAGCTCCCAGGGGAGGAGACCCAGTACTTC

D gene: NA
J gene: TRBJ2-5
V gene: TRBV7-2
clone size: NA
CDR3 protein: CASSFGLETQYF
CDR3 DNA: TGTGCCAGCAGCTTTGGGTTAGAGACCCAGTACTTC

D gene: NA
J gene: TRBJ2-1
V gene: TRBV7-9
clone size: NA
CDR3 protein: CASSFRTTYDEQFF
CDR3 DNA: TGTGCCAGCAGCTTCCGAACAACATACGATGAGCAGTTCTTC

D gene: TRBD1
J gene: TRBJ1-2
V gene: TRBV5-1
clone size: NA
CDR3 protein: CASSLYRGQDYGYTF
CDR3 DNA: TGCGCCAGCAGCCTCTACAGGGGGCAGGACTATGGCTACACCTTC

D gene: NA
J gene: TRBJ1-1
V gene: TRBV7-3
clone size: NA
CDR3 protein: CASSSGVNTEAFF
CDR3 DNA: TGTGCCAGCAGCTCAGGGGTGAACACTGAAGCTTTCTTT

D gene: NA
J gene: TRBJ1-1
V gene: TRBV18
clone size: NA
CDR3 protein: CASSFPGVPEAFF
CDR3 DNA: TGTGCCAGCTCATTTCCCGGCGTCCCTGAAGCTTTCTTT

D gene: TRBD2
J gene: TRBJ2-5
V gene: TRBV19
clone size: NA
CDR3 protein: CASSIGLAANQETQYF
CDR3 DNA: TGTGCCAGTAGTATAGGTCTAGCGGCTAACCAAGAGACCCAGTACTTC

D gene: NA
J gene: TRBJ2-3
V gene: TRBV7-3
clone size: NA
CDR3 protein: CASSFGGTSTDTQYF
CDR3 DNA: TGTGCCAGCAGCTTCGGGGGAACTAGCACAGATACGCAGTATTTT